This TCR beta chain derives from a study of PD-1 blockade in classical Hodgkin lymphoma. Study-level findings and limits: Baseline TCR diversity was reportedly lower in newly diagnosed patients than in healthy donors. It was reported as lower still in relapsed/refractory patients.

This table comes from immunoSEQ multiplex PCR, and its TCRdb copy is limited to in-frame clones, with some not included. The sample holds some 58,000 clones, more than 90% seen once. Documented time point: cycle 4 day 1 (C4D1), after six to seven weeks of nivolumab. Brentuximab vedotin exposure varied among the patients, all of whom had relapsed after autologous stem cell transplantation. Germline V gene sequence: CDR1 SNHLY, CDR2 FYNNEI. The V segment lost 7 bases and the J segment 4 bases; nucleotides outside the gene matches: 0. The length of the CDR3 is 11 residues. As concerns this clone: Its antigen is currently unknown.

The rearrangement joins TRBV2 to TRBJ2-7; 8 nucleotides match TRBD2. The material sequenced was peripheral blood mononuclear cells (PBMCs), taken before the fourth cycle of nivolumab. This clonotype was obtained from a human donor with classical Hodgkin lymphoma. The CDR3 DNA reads TGTGCCAGCACGGGGGGGTACGAGCAGTACTTC. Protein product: CASTGGYEQYF.